This T cell receptor beta chain was captured by sequencing in a study of human T cells and chemical hapten exposure. Overall study context: Read at 6 days, the patch tests placed 0.01% DPC on the upper back.

The table lists this clonotype with many counts. TCRdb re-called the RACE reads through MiXCR, storing one row per CDR3 protein. The repertoire holds 70,000 to 100,000 distinct CDR3 sequences, about 7.5% seen once, with 1.5% to 1.9% in the top ten. The CDR3 spans 14 residues. Trimming took 3 bases from V and 9 from J; bases not matched to a gene: 5. From germline, CDR1 is MNHNS and CDR2 SASEGT. The time point here: patch test 1, 2 weeks after DPC sensitization. Treatment given: therapeutic diphenylcyclopropenone sensitization with weekly scalp DPC. This TCR came from a young woman with alopecia areata. Some clones in this sample may be carry-over from other donors' samples. The V gene is TRBV6-1, the J gene TRBJ1-6; TRBD1 matches at 7 bases. The material sequenced was whole blood, taken in connection with sensitization to the hapten diphenylcyclopropenone (DPC). CDR3 amino acids: CASSEQGGRSPLHF. The CDR3 DNA sequence: TGTGCCAGCAGTGAGCAAGGGGGCCGTTCACCCCTCCACTTT.